This T cell receptor beta chain was identified during a study of CD8 T cells in Susac syndrome. Random hexamers were used to reverse transcribe roughly 0.45 to 1 ug of RNA. MiXCR, run by TCRdb on the immunoSEQ multiplex PCR reads, gives a single entry per CDR3 protein. The table has 80,000 to 90,000 distinct CDR3 sequences, roughly 94% seen once. CDR1 and CDR2 (germline): SGHRS, YFSETQ. V dropped 7 bases and J dropped 1 base, with 8 bases sitting between them. The CDR3 is 13 amino acids. This chain joins TRBV5-1 and TRBJ2-2, with no clear D. Material: CD8+ T cells from PBMCs. This TCR derives from a human donor with Susac syndrome. CDR3 in DNA: TGCGCCAGCTCCGGAGTGAACACCGGGGAGCTGTTTTTT. Amino acids: CASSGVNTGELFF.